This TCR beta chain is drawn from a study of graft-versus-host responses after intestinal transplantation. On the study more broadly: Each patient got anti-thymocyte globulin induction, then tacrolimus and steroids for around three years. Findings and limits, study-wide: The marrow of recipients harbored GvH clones, and ileum or blood showed some of them first. Patients with graft-donor T cell macrochimerism had high graft-versus-host to host-versus-graft clonal ratios in allografts.

Regarding this clone: Its antigen is as yet unknown.

Assay used: immunoSEQ multiplex PCR; TCRdb lists only in-frame clones, some missing. The sample records tens of thousands of clones, roughly nine tenths being singletons. Germline V gene data show CDR1 as SGDLS and CDR2 as YYNGEE. This CDR3 has 18 residues. This TCR derives from a human donor who received an intestinal transplant. Here the sequenced sample was unstimulated CD8+ T cells sorted from spleen or lymph node cells, taken before intestinal transplant. V gene TRBV9 combines with J gene TRBJ2-5, with TRBD1 as a possible D gene (5 bases). Matching the DNA end better, TRBJ2-7 makes the J call doubtful. The CDR3 spells CASSPHPTGFGDSYEQYF. The CDR3 DNA sequence: TGTGCCAGCAGCCCCCATCCTACAGGTTTTGGGGACTCCTACGAGCAGTACTTC.